Presented here are 25 T cell receptor beta chains from one specimen sequenced in a study of CD8+ T cells in alopecia areata. Treatment meaning: oral pan-JAK inhibitor, 5-10 mg twice daily. cDNA prepared by RNA extraction and subsequent reverse transcription served as the template for sequencing. Libraries were prepared by immunoSEQ multiplex PCR; TCRdb keeps only in-frame clonotypes and omits some of them. The table lists over 100,000 clones, 53% of them singletons. This specimen consisted of CD4+ T cells sorted from blood, obtained at week 4, from a patient treated with tofacitinib. Receptor source: a human donor with alopecia areata.

This clone was picked up a small number of times. V gene TRBV7-9 combines with J gene TRBJ1-1; unclear D gene. Trimming pared 0 bases from V and 6 bases from J, leaving 11 bases between. CDR1 and CDR2 from the germline V gene are SEHNR and FQNEAQ (reference sequence). The CDR3 has 14 residues. The CDR3 bases are TGTGCCAGCAGCTTAGCAGGGATTAAGGCTGAAGCTTTCTTT. Protein sequence: CASSLAGIKAEAFF. Based on the CDR3 plus reference TRBV7-9 and TRBJ1-1, the full variable domain is DTGVSQNPRHKITKRGQNVTFRCDPISEHNRLYWYRQTLGQGPEFLTYFQNEAQLEKSRLLSDRFSAERPKGSFSTLEIQRTEQGDSAMYLCASSLAGIKAEAFFGQGTRLTVV.

This clone was detected only a few times. The genes are TRBV11-2 and TRBJ2-1, with a weak D call TRBD2 (6 bases). Trimming cost V 7 bases and J 5 bases, with 21 bases left between them. Germline values: CDR1 SGHAT, CDR2 FQNNGV. The CDR3 has 16 amino acids. This CDR3 is CASTPRAGRLDNEQFF. Written as DNA, the CDR3 is TGTGCCAGCACCCCTCGCGCGGGGAGGTTGGACAATGAGCAGTTCTTC.

This clone was observed a handful of times. The chain combines TRBV29-1 with TRBJ1-3; no reliable D call. CDR3 length: 12 amino acids. V was cut by 3 bases and J by 4 bases, with 7 bases left in between. CDR1 and CDR2 (germline): SQVTM, ANQGSEA. The CDR3 region is CSVEVPGNTIYF. The CDR3 region has the DNA TGCAGCGTTGAGGTTCCGGGAAACACCATATATTTT.

This chain connects TRBV6-5 to TRBJ2-1; D gene ambiguous. Germline V CDR1 and CDR2: MNHEY, SVGAGI. This CDR3 has 13 residues. Trimming removed 0 bases from V and 9 bases from J, with 9 bases in between. CDR3 residues: CASSYSLVTEQFF. CDR3 DNA sequence: TGTGCCAGCAGTTACTCATTGGTTACTGAGCAGTTCTTC.

V gene TRBV30 combines with J gene TRBJ2-3; 10 positions match TRBD2. Germline values: CDR1 GTSNPN, CDR2 SVGIG (reference sequence). This CDR3 is built from 13 residues. Germline trimming cut 6 bases from V and 6 bases from J; bases unmatched to any gene: 6. CDR3 nucleotides: TGTGCCTGTAGCGGGAGGCTCGGGGATACGCAGTATTTT. This codes for CACSGRLGDTQYF.

This clone has a handful of counts. V is TRBV30 and J is TRBJ1-1; D may be TRBD1 (5 bases). Germline V CDR1 and CDR2: GTSNPN, SVGIG (reference sequence). Trimming took 0 bases from V and 2 from J, leaving 10 bases between them. The CDR3 sequence is 14 residues long. CDR3 coding DNA: TGTGCCTGGAGTGTACGTAGGGGCAACACTGAAGCTTTCTTT. It is translated as CAWSVRRGNTEAFF.

This chain uses TRBV5-1 with TRBJ2-1, with D unresolved. The CDR3 has 15 residues. Germline-derived CDR1 and CDR2 are SGHRS and YFSETQ. The germline V and J ends were trimmed by 5 bases and 0 bases, with 12 bases remaining between them. CDR3 loop: CASRFAGSSYNEQFF. CDR3 in DNA: TGCGCCAGCAGATTTGCAGGTAGCTCCTACAATGAGCAGTTCTTC. The full variable domain, its missing parts supplied by reference TRBV5-1 and TRBJ2-1, is KAGVTQTPRYLIKTRGQQVTLSCSPISGHRSVSWYQQTPGQGLQFLFEYFSETQRNKGNFPGRFSGRQFSNSRSEMNVSTLELGDSALYLCASRFAGSSYNEQFFGPGTRLTVL.

This chain links TRBV6-5 with TRBJ1-5; D is undetermined. Germline-derived CDR1 and CDR2 are MNHEY and SVGAGI. Trimming took 5 bases from V and 9 from J, leaving 14 bases between them. The CDR3 length is 13 residues. Here the CDR3 reads CASSPMVLGPQHF. CDR3 DNA: TGTGCCAGCAGTCCCATGGTACTAGGGCCCCAGCATTTT.

This chain joins TRBV5-6 and TRBJ1-2, with D perhaps matching TRBD1 (6 bases). Trimming took 4 bases from V and 4 from J, leaving 17 bases between them. This CDR3 is 15 amino acids long. In germline, CDR1 is SGHDT, CDR2 YYEEEE. This CDR3 reads CASSPRGRGGYGYTF. Here the CDR3 DNA reads TGTGCCAGCAGCCCGCGCGGCAGGGGAGGCTATGGCTACACCTTC. The full variable domain, rest sourced from reference TRBV5-6 and TRBJ1-2, is DAGVTQSPTHLIKTRGQQVTLRCSPKSGHDTVSWYQQALGQGPQFIFQYYEEEERQRGNFPDRFSGHQFPNYSSELNVNALLLGDSALYLCASSPRGRGGYGYTFGSGTRLTVV.

The chain uses TRBV23-1 and TRBJ2-3; the D gene is possibly TRBD1 (6 bases). TRBV23-1 is known as an ORF, though its function is uncertain. Trimming took 0 bases from V and 8 from J, leaving 15 bases between them. This CDR3 is 15 amino acids long. CDR3 loop: CASSQSQQGQVTQYF. CDR3 DNA sequence: TGCGCCAGCAGTCAATCCCAACAGGGCCAGGTTACGCAGTATTTT.

As concerns this clone: Other DNA sequences in the sample encode the same CDR3. The genes are TRBV30 and TRBJ2-3; D remains ambiguous. CDR1 and CDR2 from the germline V gene are GTSNPN and SVGIG (reference sequence). V lost 3 bases and J lost 1, with 8 bases in between. The CDR3 is made up of 13 amino acids. CDR3 nucleotides: TGTGCCTGGAGCGTACGGGGCACAGATACGCAGTATTTT. The encoded protein is CAWSVRGTDTQYF.

CDR3 sequence: CASSQVAGGTSYTF. The CDR3 region has the DNA TGTGCCAGCAGCCAAGTGGCAGGGGGCACAAGCTACACCTTC. V is TRBV14 and J is TRBJ1-2; TRBD1 agrees at 8 bases. V trimming: 1 base; J trimming: 9 bases; junction bases outside the gene matches: 7. The CDR3 loop spans 14 amino acids. Germline CDR1 is SGHDN and CDR2 is FVKESK. The full variable domain, in which reference TRBV14 and TRBJ1-2 provide the parts outside the CDR3, is EAGVTQFPSHSVIEKGQTVTLRCDPISGHDNLYWYRRVMGKEIKFLLHFVKESKQDESGMPNNRFLAERTGGTYSTLKVQPAELEDSGVYFCASSQVAGGTSYTFGSGTRLTVV.

This clone occurred a few times. The chain has TRBV9 and TRBJ1-5, with D possibly TRBD1 on 5 matching bases. This CDR3 has 16 residues. Trimming cost V 5 bases and J 5 bases, with 20 bases left between them. CDR1 and CDR2 from the germline V gene are SGDLS and YYNGEE. In DNA form, the CDR3 reads TGTGCCAGCAGTCCACGGGGGAGCCCCTTCGATCAGCCCCAGCATTTT. It specifies CASSPRGSPFDQPQHF.

This clone appeared a few times. The rearrangement joins TRBV6-1 to TRBJ1-5; 7 bases align to TRBD1. This CDR3 contains 17 residues. J gave up 0 bases and V 2 bases, and 7 bases lay outside the gene matches. Germline CDR1 and CDR2: MNHNS and SASEGT. CDR3 in amino acids: CASSERAGGFSNQPQHF. For the CDR3, the DNA is TGTGCCAGCAGTGAACGGGCAGGGGGATTTAGCAATCAGCCCCAGCATTTT.

This clone was picked up a small number of times. This chain joins TRBV4-1 and TRBJ2-1; D is uncertain. CDR3 size: 15 residues. With 0 bases removed from V and 6 bases from J, the gap between germline ends came to 12 bases. Per the germline V gene, CDR1 is MGHRA and CDR2 is YSYEKL. The CDR3: CASSQDRVQPNEQFF. CDR3 coding DNA: TGCGCCAGCAGCCAAGATCGGGTTCAGCCCAATGAGCAGTTCTTC.

This chain joins TRBV6-5 and TRBJ1-2; D unclear. With 2 bases removed from V and 4 bases from J, the gap between germline ends came to 11 bases. The germline CDR1 and CDR2 sequences are MNHEY and SVGAGI. The CDR3 contains 14 residues. The CDR3 spells CASSYTQTTYGYTF. The CDR3 DNA is TGTGCCAGCAGTTACACCCAGACTACCTATGGCTACACCTTC.

The chain is built from TRBV29-1 and TRBJ2-5, with 12 bases fitting TRBD2. Germline V gene lookup returns CDR1 SQVTM and CDR2 ANQGSEA. CDR3 size: 14 residues. V shed 6 bases, J shed 5 bases, and the junction held 7 bases outside the gene matches. In nucleotides, the CDR3 is TGCAGCGTGACGAGACTAGCGGGAGTTGAGACCCAGTACTTC. It translates to CSVTRLAGVETQYF.

Only a few counts were recorded for this clone. The rearrangement uses TRBV11-2 and TRBJ2-5; the D gene is possibly TRBD1 (6 bases). CDR1 is SGHAT and CDR2 is FQNNGV in the germline V gene. V shed 7 bases and J shed 1 base, with 10 bases lying between them. The CDR3 spans 13 residues. This CDR3 reads CASNGQPQETQYF. CDR3 DNA sequence: TGTGCCAGCAACGGACAGCCCCAAGAGACCCAGTACTTC.

The table lists this clone with a few counts. The chain is built from TRBV7-2 and TRBJ1-2; D is unresolved. This CDR3 is built from 12 residues. Per the germline V gene, CDR1 is SGHTA and CDR2 is FQGNSA. V lost 3 bases to trimming and J lost 6 bases, with 8 bases between them. The CDR3 loop reads CASSFYGDGYTF. In DNA, the CDR3 is TGTGCCAGCAGCTTTTACGGGGATGGCTACACCTTC.

This clone was recorded a few times. The V gene is TRBV19, the J gene TRBJ1-5; tentatively, D is TRBD1 (5 bases). This CDR3 has 14 residues. Trimming removed 8 bases at V and 0 bases at J, with 11 bases between. Germline V gene sequence: CDR1 LNHDA, CDR2 SQIVND (reference sequence). CDR3 amino acids: CASGQQNSNQPQHF. The CDR3 DNA reads as TGTGCCAGTGGACAACAGAATAGCAATCAGCCCCAGCATTTT.

This sequence joins TRBV30 and TRBJ2-7; maybe TRBD1 (6 bases). V dropped 4 bases and J dropped 2 bases, with 12 bases sitting between them. This CDR3 spans 13 amino acids. Per germline, CDR1 GTSNPN and CDR2 SVGIG (reference sequence). CDR3 bases: TGTGCCTGGAATAAGGGGGTCCCCTACGAGCAGTACTTC. The encoded protein is CAWNKGVPYEQYF.

This clone was detected only a few times. The V and J genes are TRBV2 and TRBJ2-1, with TRBD2 as a possible D gene (5 bases). The CDR3 is 14 residues long. Per germline, CDR1 SNHLY and CDR2 FYNNEI. Trimming removed 7 bases from V and 6 bases from J, with 16 bases in between. CDR3 nucleotide sequence: TGTGCCAGCACCCCAGCAGGTAGCGCCAATGAGCAGTTCTTC. It codes for CASTPAGSANEQFF.

The chain links TRBV14 to TRBJ1-1, with D possibly matching TRBD1 (5 bases). The V gene's germline CDR1 is SGHDN and CDR2 FVKESK. CDR3 length equals 15 residues. Trimming took 0 bases from V and 7 from J, leaving 15 bases between them. This CDR3 is CASSQDPRGVLEAFF. The DNA of the CDR3 is TGTGCCAGCAGCCAAGATCCACGGGGGGTCCTTGAAGCTTTCTTT.

This rearrangement joins TRBV7-9 to TRBJ2-3; D remains unclear. Germline values: CDR1 SEHNR, CDR2 FQNEAQ (reference sequence). Trimming took 5 bases from V and 6 from J, leaving 9 bases between them. The CDR3 contains 12 residues. The CDR3 DNA is TGTGCCAGCAGCCCTAACGAGGATACGCAGTATTTT. It translates to CASSPNEDTQYF.

The chain links TRBV6-1 to TRBJ1-5; D is uncertain. CDR3 length: 14 residues. The germline V gene has CDR1 MNHNS and CDR2 SASEGT. V was pared by 3 bases and J by 1 base, with 7 bases between. CDR3 in DNA: TGTGCCAGCAGTGAGGTAGGAAGCAATCAGCCCCAGCATTTT. It yields the protein CASSEVGSNQPQHF.